This TCR beta chain was documented in a study of blood T cell repertoires in COVID-19. Study information: The United States, Italy and Spain supplied acute and convalescent COVID-19 samples.

TCRdb keeps only in-frame clones here, not all; method: immunoSEQ multiplex PCR. Of approximately 49,000 clones listed, 65% to 85% are singletons. This CDR3 comprises 15 residues. J gave up 8 bases and V 5 bases, and 11 bases lay outside the gene matches. Per germline, CDR1 MNHEY and CDR2 SVGEGT. The chain couples TRBV6-2 or TRBV6-3 to TRBJ2-3; 9 nucleotides agree with TRBD1. The sequencing input was peripheral blood. The receptor was isolated from a man in his fifties with acute or convalescent COVID-19. The CDR3 DNA is TGTGCCAGCAGTAAGACAGGGGGTCACAGAGGTACGCAGTATTTT. Its translation: CASSKTGGHRGTQYF.